These 9 T cell receptor beta chains were sequenced from one sample in a study of T cell responses to AZD1222 COVID-19 vaccine. Libraries were prepared by immunoSEQ multiplex PCR; TCRdb keeps only in-frame clonotypes and omits some of them. The table lists roughly 58,000 clones, approximately 92% of them singletons. This specimen was peripheral blood, taken 28 days after the second AZD1222 dose. These TCRs come from an adult who received the AZD1222 COVID-19 vaccine.

J is TRBJ2-7 and V is TRBV3-1 (or the pseudogene TRBV3-2), with 10 bases that match TRBD2. Germline V gene sequence: CDR1 LGHDT, CDR2 YNNKEL (reference sequence). V gave up 6 bases and J gave up 6 bases; unmatched junction bases: 5. The CDR3 sequence is 13 residues long. The CDR3 bases are TGTGCCAGCAGGGTAGCGGGAGGCCCCGAGCAGTACTTC. It translates to CASRVAGGPEQYF.

The chain has TRBV5-4 and TRBJ2-7, with D hard to call. CDR1 and CDR2 from the germline V gene are SGHNT and YYREEE (reference sequence). This CDR3 spans 12 amino acids. Trimming removed 3 bases from V and 0 bases from J, with 4 bases in between. CDR3 coding DNA: TGTGCCAGCAGCTCGAGCTCCTACGAGCAGTACTTC. Protein product: CASSSSSYEQYF.

The V gene is TRBV28, the J gene TRBJ1-4, with D maybe TRBD1 (5 bases). Trimming took off 3 bases at V and 3 bases at J, with 8 bases between the two ends. CDR3 length: 14 residues. The germline gives CDR1 MDHEN, CDR2 SYDVKM. This CDR3 is CASSLAGSNEKLFF. CDR3 sequence (DNA): TGTGCCAGCAGTTTGGCAGGGTCTAATGAAAAACTGTTTTTT. The variable domain in full, completed from reference TRBV28 and TRBJ1-4, reads DVKVTQSSRYLVKRTGEKVFLECVQDMDHENMFWYRQDPGLGLRLIYFSYDVKMKEKGDIPEGYSVSREKKERFSLILESASTNQTSMYLCASSLAGSNEKLFFGSGTQLSVL.

The chain links TRBV5-1 to TRBJ1-6, with 9 bases that match TRBD1. Germline lookup yields CDR1 SGHRS and CDR2 YFSETQ. The CDR3 has 15 amino acids. Trimming took 0 bases from V and 6 from J; bases not matched to a gene: 1. The CDR3 DNA is TGCGCCAGCAGCTTGGCGGGACAGGGTAATTCACCCCTCCACTTT. Translating gives CASSLAGQGNSPLHF.

V gene TRBV5-1 combines with J gene TRBJ1-3; D possibly corresponds to TRBD1 (5 bases). V was clipped by 3 bases and J by 4 bases, with 17 bases between them. This CDR3 comprises 16 residues. Germline assignment: CDR1 SGHRS and CDR2 YFSETQ. The DNA of the CDR3 is TGCGCCAGCAGCTCGCAAACCGGGACGGTAGGAAACACCATATATTTT. Protein product: CASSSQTGTVGNTIYF.

The chain carries TRBV6-6 and TRBJ1-2; D possibly corresponds to TRBD1 (6 bases). Germline CDR1 and CDR2: MNHNY and SVGAGI (reference sequence). V gave up 11 bases and J gave up 1 base, with 11 bases separating them. This CDR3 contains 12 residues. For the CDR3, the DNA is TGTGCCGGCGAAGGGGGTAACTATGGCTACACCTTC. As protein: CAGEGGNYGYTF.

The chain joins TRBV14 to TRBJ2-2; either TRBD1 or TRBD2 may supply D (5 bases each). Germline CDR1 and CDR2: SGHDN and FVKESK. Trimming took 0 bases from V and 4 from J, leaving 36 bases between them. The CDR3 is made up of 24 amino acids. CDR3 sequence (DNA): TGTGCCAGCAGCCAAGAGTATGCCCCGACCGCTACGGGGCAGGGAAGTTCGTCCACCGGGGAGCTGTTTTTT. Amino acid sequence: CASSQEYAPTATGQGSSSTGELFF.

The J gene is TRBJ1-6, the V gene TRBV11-3; D not certain. V gave up 8 bases and J gave up 9 bases, with 17 bases separating them. The CDR3 is made up of 14 amino acids. Per the germline V gene, CDR1 is SGHNT and CDR2 is YENEEA. The CDR3 sequence is CASRFGTFLSPLHF. CDR3 DNA: TGTGCCAGCCGGTTCGGAACGTTCCTTTCACCCCTCCACTTT. The entire variable domain, with the rest obtained from reference TRBV11-3 and TRBJ1-6, is as follows: EAGVVQSPRYKIIEKKQPVAFWCNPISGHNTLYWYLQNLGQGPELLIRYENEEAVDDSQLPKDRFSAERLKGVDSTLKIQPAELGDSAVYLCASRFGTFLSPLHFGNGTRLTVT.

Here the CDR3 DNA reads TGTGCCAGTAGTCCAGGGGCCGCAGGCAATCAGCCCCAGCATTTT. Residues: CASSPGAAGNQPQHF. This chain connects TRBV19 to TRBJ1-5; the D gene is possibly TRBD1 (6 bases). The CDR3 has 15 residues. Germline V gene data show CDR1 as LNHDA and CDR2 as SQIVND (reference sequence). The V end was cut by 5 bases, the J end by 2 bases, with 13 bases between.